This T cell receptor beta chain was recorded in a study of blood T cell repertoires in COVID-19. Study details: Whether acute or convalescent, the COVID-19 samples came from the United States, Italy and Spain.

In the authors' methods: Reference gene primer amplification gave estimated nucleated cell counts. Here immunoSEQ multiplex PCR was the method, and the copy in TCRdb shows in-frame clones only, minus some. V and J calls and clone size are copied from that table; D and trimming were computed from the DNA. Here the sample spans 100,000 to 150,000 clones, roughly three quarters being singletons. Deletions cut 4 bases from V and 2 bases from J, with 6 bases between. Germline assignment: CDR1 SGHRS and CDR2 YFSETQ. The CDR3 extends over 12 amino acids. This rearrangement joins TRBV5-1 to TRBJ1-2; no clear D. Sequenced material: peripheral blood. This receptor was taken from a human donor in a cohort sampled during active COVID-19. CDR3 protein: CASSESNYGYTF. The CDR3 DNA sequence: TGCGCCAGCAGCGAGAGCAACTATGGCTACACCTTC.